The T cell receptor beta chain under discussion was sequenced for a study of blood T cell repertoires in COVID-19. About the research overall: Acute-phase and convalescent COVID-19 samples originated in the United States, Italy and Spain. The analysed material was cDNA or gDNA that came from T cells, B-cell-depleted T cells, or PBMCs.

With 6 bases clipped from V and 5 bases from J, the junction kept 2 bases outside the gene matches. Germline CDR1 WNHNN, CDR2 SYGVQD (reference sequence). CDR3 length: 13 amino acids. Seattle patients were enrolled during active infection and followed longitudinally. The authors' processing: Reference gene primer amplification yielded estimated nucleated cell counts. Clones were sequenced by immunoSEQ multiplex PCR, and TCRdb holds only the in-frame ones, with some missing. That table gives V, J and clone size, and the DNA gave D and trimming. The sample shows roughly 300,000 clones, 89% of them seen only once.

This receptor was identified in a woman aged 25 to 39 with COVID-19, enrolled during active disease. Sequenced material: peripheral blood. The gene calls are TRBV10-1 and TRBJ1-5, with 9 bases fitting TRBD1. CDR3 protein: CASRDRGDQPQHF. CDR3 sequence (DNA): TGCGCCAGCAGGGACAGGGGAGATCAGCCCCAGCATTTT.